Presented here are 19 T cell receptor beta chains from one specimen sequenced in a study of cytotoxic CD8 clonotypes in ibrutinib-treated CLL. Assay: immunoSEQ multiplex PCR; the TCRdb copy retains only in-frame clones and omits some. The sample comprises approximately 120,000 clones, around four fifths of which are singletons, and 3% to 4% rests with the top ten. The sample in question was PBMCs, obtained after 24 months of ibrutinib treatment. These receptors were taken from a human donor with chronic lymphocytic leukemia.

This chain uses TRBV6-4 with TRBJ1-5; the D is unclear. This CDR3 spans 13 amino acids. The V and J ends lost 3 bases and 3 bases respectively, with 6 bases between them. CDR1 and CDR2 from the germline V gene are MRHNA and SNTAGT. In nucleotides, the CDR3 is TGTGCCAGCAGTGAAGGGATCAATCAGCCCCAGCATTTT. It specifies CASSEGINQPQHF.

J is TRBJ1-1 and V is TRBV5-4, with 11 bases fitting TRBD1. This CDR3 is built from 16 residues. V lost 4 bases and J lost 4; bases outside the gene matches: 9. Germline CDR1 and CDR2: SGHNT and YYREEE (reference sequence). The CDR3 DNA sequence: TGTGCCAGCAGCCAAGAGGACAGGGGGCAAGGCACTGAAGCTTTCTTT. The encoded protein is CASSQEDRGQGTEAFF.

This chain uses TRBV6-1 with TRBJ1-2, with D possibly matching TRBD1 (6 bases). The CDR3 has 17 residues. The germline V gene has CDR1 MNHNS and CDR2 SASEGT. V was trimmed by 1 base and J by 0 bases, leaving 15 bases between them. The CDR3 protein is CASSEVVQGSANYGYTF. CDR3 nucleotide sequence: TGTGCCAGCAGTGAAGTTGTACAGGGATCGGCTAACTATGGCTACACCTTC.

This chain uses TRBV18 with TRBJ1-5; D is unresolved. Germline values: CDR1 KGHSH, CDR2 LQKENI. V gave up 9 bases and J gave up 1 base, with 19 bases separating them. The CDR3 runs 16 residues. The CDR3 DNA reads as TGTGCCAGGCCCCCCGGCAAGAAAGCAAGCAATCAGCCCCAGCATTTT. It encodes CARPPGKKASNQPQHF.

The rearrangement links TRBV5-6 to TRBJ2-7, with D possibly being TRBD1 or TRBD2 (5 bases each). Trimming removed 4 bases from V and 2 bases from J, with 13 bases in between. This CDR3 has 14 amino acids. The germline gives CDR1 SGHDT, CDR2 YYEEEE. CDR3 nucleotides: TGTGCCAGCAGCGCATGGGACCGTACCTACGAGCAGTACTTC. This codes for CASSAWDRTYEQYF.

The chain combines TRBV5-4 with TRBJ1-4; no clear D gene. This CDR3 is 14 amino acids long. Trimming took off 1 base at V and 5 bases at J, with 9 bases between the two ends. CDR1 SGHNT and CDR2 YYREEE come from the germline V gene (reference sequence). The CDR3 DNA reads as TGTGCCAGCAGCTTGCGGGCCGAGAATGAAAAACTGTTTTTT. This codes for CASSLRAENEKLFF.

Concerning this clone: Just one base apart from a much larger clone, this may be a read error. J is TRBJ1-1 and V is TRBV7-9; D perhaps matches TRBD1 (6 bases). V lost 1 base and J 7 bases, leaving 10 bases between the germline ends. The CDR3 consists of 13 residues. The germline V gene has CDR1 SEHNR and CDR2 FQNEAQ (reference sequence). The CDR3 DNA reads TGTGCCAGCAGCTTAGTCCAGGGGATTGAAGCTTTCTTT. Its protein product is CASSLVQGIEAFF.

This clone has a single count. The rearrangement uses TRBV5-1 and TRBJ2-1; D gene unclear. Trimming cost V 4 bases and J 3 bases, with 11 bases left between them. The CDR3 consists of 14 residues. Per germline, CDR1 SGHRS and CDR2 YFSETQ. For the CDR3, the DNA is TGCGCCAGCAGCGTCCTAGGTAACTACAATGAGCAGTTCTTC. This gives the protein CASSVLGNYNEQFF.

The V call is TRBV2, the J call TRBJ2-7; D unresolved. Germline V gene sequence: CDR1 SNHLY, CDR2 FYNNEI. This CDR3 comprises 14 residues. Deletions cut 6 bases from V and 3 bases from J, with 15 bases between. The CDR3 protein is CASSLNGPLYEQYF. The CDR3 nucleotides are TGTGCCAGCAGCTTAAATGGGCCCCTCTACGAGCAGTACTTC.

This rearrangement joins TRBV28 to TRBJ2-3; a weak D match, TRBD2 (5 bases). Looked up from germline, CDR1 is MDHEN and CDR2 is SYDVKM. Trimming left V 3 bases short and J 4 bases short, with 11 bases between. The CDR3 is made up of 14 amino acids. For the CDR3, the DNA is TGTGCCAGCAGTTTCCCCAATAGCGCAGATACGCAGTATTTT. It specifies CASSFPNSADTQYF.

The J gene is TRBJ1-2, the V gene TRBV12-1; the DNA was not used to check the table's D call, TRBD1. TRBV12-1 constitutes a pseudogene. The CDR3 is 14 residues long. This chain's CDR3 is CASSCMLAGVGYTF. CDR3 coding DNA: TGTGCCAGCAGCTGCATGTTGGCAGGGGTTGGCTACACCTTC.

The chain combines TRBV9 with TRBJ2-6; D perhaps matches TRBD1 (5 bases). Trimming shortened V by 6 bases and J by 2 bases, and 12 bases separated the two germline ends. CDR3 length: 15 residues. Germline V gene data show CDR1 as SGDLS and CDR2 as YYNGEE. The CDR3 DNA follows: TGTGCCAGCACCCTCGCAGGGACTGGGGCCAACGTCCTGACTTTC. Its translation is CASTLAGTGANVLTF.

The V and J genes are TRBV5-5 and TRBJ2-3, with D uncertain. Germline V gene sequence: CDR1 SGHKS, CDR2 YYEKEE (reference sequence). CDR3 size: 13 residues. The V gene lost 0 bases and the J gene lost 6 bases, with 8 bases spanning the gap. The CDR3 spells CASSLGPPDTQYF. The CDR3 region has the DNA TGTGCCAGCAGCTTGGGGCCACCGGATACGCAGTATTTT.

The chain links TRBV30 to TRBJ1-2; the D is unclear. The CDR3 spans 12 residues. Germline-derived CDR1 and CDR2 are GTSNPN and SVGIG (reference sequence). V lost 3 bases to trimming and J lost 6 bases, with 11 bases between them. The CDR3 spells CAWRGRPDGYTF. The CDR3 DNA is TGTGCCTGGAGAGGCAGGCCGGATGGCTACACCTTC. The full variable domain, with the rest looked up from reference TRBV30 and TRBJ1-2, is SQTIHQWPATLVQPVGSPLSLECTVEGTSNPNLYWYRQAAGRGLQLLFYSVGIGQISSEVPQNLSASRPQDRQFILSSKKLLLSDSGFYLCAWRGRPDGYTFGSGTRLTVV.

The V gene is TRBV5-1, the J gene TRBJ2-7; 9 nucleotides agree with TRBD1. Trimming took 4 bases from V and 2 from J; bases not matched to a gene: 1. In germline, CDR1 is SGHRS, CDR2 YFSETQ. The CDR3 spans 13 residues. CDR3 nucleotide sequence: TGCGCCAGCAGCCGGGACAGGGCCTACGAGCAGTACTTC. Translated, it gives CASSRDRAYEQYF.

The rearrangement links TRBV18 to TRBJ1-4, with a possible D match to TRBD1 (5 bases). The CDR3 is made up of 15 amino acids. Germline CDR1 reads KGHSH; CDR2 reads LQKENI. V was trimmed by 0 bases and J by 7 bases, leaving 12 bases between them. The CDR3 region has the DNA TGTGCCAGCTCACCACCGGGGGAGGTTGGTGAAAAACTGTTTTTT. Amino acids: CASSPPGEVGEKLFF.

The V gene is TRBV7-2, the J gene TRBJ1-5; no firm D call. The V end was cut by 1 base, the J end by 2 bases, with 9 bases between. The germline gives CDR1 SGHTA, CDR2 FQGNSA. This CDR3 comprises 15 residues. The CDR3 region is CASSLGVARNQPQHF. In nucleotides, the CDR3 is TGTGCCAGCAGCTTAGGGGTGGCGCGCAATCAGCCCCAGCATTTT.

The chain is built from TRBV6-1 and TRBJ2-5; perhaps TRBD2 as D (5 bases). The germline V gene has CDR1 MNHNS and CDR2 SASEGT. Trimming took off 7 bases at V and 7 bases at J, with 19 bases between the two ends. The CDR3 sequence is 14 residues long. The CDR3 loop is CASTRRGQLGTQYF. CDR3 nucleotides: TGTGCCAGCACCAGGCGAGGGCAACTAGGGACCCAGTACTTC.

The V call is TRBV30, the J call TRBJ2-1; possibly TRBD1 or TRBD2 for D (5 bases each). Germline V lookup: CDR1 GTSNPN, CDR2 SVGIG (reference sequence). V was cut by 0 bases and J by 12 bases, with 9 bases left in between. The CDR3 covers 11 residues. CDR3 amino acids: CAWSVAGRQFF. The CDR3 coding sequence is TGTGCCTGGAGTGTAGCAGGGAGGCAGTTCTTC.